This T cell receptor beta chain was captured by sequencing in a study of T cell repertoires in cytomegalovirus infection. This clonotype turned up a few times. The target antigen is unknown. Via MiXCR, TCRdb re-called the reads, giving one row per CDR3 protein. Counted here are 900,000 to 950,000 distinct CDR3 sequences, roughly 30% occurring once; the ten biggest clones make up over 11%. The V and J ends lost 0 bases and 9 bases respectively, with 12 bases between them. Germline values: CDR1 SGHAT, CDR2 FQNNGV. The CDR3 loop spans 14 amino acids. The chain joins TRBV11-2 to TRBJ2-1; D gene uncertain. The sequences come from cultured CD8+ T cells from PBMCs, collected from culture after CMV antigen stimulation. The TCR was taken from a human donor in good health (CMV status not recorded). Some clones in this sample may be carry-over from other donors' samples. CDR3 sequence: CASSLEAHHIEQFF. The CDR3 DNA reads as TGTGCCAGCAGCTTAGAAGCTCATCACATTGAGCAGTTCTTC.